Presented here are 9 T cell receptor beta chains from one specimen sequenced in a study of technical replicates of blood from a handful of donors. Profiled with immunoSEQ multiplex PCR; TCRdb holds only in-frame clones, not every one. The sample has more than 75,000 clones; under 96% are singletons. Specimen: T cells isolated from PBMCs. Receptors originate from a human donor in good health.

The genes are TRBV6-5 and TRBJ1-5; the D is unclear. Trimming took 2 bases from V and 0 from J, leaving 5 bases between them. The CDR3 has 14 amino acids. CDR1 is MNHEY, CDR2 SVGAGI, per germline. CDR3 sequence (DNA): TGTGCCAGCAGTTACCGTTATAGCAATCAGCCCCAGCATTTT. Amino acids: CASSYRYSNQPQHF.

CDR3 in amino acids: CASSQGVAGPGLSYNEQFF. Here the CDR3 DNA reads TGCGCCAGCAGTCAAGGGGTAGCGGGACCTGGCCTCTCCTACAATGAGCAGTTCTTC. The rearrangement links TRBV23-1 to TRBJ2-1; TRBD2 matches 8 bases. TRBV23-1 is an open reading frame, and its role is uncertain. The CDR3 runs to 19 residues. Trimming took 2 bases from V and 0 from J; bases not matched to a gene: 12.

This clone has a single count. This chain uses TRBV28 with TRBJ1-2, with 10 bases that match TRBD1. Germline CDR1 MDHEN, CDR2 SYDVKM. J lost 8 bases, V lost 3 bases, and 12 bases had no gene match. This CDR3 contains 16 residues. The CDR3 region has the DNA TGTGCCAGCAGTTTCTTCTCGGGACAGGGGCTTTACGGCTACACCTTC. It encodes CASSFFSGQGLYGYTF.

V gene TRBV6-1 combines with J gene TRBJ2-3; unclear D gene. Germline values: CDR1 MNHNS, CDR2 SASEGT. The CDR3 has 11 residues. V was clipped by 9 bases and J by 6 bases, with 10 bases between them. This chain's CDR3 is CASSFPDTQYF. The CDR3 DNA follows: TGTGCCAGTTCTTTTCCCGATACGCAGTATTTT.

The V and J genes are TRBV27 and TRBJ2-7, with a possible D match to TRBD2 (5 bases). The germline V and J ends were trimmed by 5 bases and 4 bases, with 9 bases remaining between them. CDR1 is MNHEY, CDR2 SMNVEV, per germline (reference sequence). The CDR3 contains 12 residues. CDR3 protein: CASSGLTYEQYF. CDR3 nucleotides: TGTGCCAGCAGTGGACTGACTTACGAGCAGTACTTC.

This chain joins TRBV2 and TRBJ2-5; 8 nucleotides agree with TRBD1. Per germline, CDR1 SNHLY and CDR2 FYNNEI. V lost 6 bases and J lost 4; bases outside the gene matches: 10. This CDR3 is built from 15 residues. The chain's CDR3 is CASSFENTGGETQYF. As DNA, the CDR3 is TGTGCCAGCAGCTTCGAGAATACAGGGGGAGAGACCCAGTACTTC.

This chain uses TRBV6-5 with TRBJ1-5, with 7 bases identical to TRBD1. Trimming took 6 bases from V and 6 from J; bases not matched to a gene: 8. The length of the CDR3 is 14 residues. The germline V gene has CDR1 MNHEY and CDR2 SVGAGI. The CDR3 here is CASSAGQTGQPQHF. CDR3 coding DNA: TGTGCCAGCAGCGCGGGACAGACGGGTCAGCCCCAGCATTTT.

The J gene is TRBJ2-5, the V gene TRBV7-2; D uncertain. The length of the CDR3 is 14 residues. V was trimmed by 6 bases and J by 3 bases, leaving 14 bases between them. Germline lookup yields CDR1 SGHTA and CDR2 FQGNSA. CDR3 nucleotides: TGTGCCAGCAGTCGCGTTTCCCGAGAAGAGACCCAGTACTTC. Protein sequence: CASSRVSREETQYF.

This rearrangement joins TRBV9 to TRBJ1-2; no definite D call. Germline CDR1 and CDR2: SGDLS and YYNGEE. V lost 0 bases and J lost 4, with 7 bases in between. This CDR3 region has 13 residues. This chain's CDR3 is CASSVEDFYGYTF. CDR3 sequence (DNA): TGTGCCAGCAGCGTAGAAGACTTCTATGGCTACACCTTC.